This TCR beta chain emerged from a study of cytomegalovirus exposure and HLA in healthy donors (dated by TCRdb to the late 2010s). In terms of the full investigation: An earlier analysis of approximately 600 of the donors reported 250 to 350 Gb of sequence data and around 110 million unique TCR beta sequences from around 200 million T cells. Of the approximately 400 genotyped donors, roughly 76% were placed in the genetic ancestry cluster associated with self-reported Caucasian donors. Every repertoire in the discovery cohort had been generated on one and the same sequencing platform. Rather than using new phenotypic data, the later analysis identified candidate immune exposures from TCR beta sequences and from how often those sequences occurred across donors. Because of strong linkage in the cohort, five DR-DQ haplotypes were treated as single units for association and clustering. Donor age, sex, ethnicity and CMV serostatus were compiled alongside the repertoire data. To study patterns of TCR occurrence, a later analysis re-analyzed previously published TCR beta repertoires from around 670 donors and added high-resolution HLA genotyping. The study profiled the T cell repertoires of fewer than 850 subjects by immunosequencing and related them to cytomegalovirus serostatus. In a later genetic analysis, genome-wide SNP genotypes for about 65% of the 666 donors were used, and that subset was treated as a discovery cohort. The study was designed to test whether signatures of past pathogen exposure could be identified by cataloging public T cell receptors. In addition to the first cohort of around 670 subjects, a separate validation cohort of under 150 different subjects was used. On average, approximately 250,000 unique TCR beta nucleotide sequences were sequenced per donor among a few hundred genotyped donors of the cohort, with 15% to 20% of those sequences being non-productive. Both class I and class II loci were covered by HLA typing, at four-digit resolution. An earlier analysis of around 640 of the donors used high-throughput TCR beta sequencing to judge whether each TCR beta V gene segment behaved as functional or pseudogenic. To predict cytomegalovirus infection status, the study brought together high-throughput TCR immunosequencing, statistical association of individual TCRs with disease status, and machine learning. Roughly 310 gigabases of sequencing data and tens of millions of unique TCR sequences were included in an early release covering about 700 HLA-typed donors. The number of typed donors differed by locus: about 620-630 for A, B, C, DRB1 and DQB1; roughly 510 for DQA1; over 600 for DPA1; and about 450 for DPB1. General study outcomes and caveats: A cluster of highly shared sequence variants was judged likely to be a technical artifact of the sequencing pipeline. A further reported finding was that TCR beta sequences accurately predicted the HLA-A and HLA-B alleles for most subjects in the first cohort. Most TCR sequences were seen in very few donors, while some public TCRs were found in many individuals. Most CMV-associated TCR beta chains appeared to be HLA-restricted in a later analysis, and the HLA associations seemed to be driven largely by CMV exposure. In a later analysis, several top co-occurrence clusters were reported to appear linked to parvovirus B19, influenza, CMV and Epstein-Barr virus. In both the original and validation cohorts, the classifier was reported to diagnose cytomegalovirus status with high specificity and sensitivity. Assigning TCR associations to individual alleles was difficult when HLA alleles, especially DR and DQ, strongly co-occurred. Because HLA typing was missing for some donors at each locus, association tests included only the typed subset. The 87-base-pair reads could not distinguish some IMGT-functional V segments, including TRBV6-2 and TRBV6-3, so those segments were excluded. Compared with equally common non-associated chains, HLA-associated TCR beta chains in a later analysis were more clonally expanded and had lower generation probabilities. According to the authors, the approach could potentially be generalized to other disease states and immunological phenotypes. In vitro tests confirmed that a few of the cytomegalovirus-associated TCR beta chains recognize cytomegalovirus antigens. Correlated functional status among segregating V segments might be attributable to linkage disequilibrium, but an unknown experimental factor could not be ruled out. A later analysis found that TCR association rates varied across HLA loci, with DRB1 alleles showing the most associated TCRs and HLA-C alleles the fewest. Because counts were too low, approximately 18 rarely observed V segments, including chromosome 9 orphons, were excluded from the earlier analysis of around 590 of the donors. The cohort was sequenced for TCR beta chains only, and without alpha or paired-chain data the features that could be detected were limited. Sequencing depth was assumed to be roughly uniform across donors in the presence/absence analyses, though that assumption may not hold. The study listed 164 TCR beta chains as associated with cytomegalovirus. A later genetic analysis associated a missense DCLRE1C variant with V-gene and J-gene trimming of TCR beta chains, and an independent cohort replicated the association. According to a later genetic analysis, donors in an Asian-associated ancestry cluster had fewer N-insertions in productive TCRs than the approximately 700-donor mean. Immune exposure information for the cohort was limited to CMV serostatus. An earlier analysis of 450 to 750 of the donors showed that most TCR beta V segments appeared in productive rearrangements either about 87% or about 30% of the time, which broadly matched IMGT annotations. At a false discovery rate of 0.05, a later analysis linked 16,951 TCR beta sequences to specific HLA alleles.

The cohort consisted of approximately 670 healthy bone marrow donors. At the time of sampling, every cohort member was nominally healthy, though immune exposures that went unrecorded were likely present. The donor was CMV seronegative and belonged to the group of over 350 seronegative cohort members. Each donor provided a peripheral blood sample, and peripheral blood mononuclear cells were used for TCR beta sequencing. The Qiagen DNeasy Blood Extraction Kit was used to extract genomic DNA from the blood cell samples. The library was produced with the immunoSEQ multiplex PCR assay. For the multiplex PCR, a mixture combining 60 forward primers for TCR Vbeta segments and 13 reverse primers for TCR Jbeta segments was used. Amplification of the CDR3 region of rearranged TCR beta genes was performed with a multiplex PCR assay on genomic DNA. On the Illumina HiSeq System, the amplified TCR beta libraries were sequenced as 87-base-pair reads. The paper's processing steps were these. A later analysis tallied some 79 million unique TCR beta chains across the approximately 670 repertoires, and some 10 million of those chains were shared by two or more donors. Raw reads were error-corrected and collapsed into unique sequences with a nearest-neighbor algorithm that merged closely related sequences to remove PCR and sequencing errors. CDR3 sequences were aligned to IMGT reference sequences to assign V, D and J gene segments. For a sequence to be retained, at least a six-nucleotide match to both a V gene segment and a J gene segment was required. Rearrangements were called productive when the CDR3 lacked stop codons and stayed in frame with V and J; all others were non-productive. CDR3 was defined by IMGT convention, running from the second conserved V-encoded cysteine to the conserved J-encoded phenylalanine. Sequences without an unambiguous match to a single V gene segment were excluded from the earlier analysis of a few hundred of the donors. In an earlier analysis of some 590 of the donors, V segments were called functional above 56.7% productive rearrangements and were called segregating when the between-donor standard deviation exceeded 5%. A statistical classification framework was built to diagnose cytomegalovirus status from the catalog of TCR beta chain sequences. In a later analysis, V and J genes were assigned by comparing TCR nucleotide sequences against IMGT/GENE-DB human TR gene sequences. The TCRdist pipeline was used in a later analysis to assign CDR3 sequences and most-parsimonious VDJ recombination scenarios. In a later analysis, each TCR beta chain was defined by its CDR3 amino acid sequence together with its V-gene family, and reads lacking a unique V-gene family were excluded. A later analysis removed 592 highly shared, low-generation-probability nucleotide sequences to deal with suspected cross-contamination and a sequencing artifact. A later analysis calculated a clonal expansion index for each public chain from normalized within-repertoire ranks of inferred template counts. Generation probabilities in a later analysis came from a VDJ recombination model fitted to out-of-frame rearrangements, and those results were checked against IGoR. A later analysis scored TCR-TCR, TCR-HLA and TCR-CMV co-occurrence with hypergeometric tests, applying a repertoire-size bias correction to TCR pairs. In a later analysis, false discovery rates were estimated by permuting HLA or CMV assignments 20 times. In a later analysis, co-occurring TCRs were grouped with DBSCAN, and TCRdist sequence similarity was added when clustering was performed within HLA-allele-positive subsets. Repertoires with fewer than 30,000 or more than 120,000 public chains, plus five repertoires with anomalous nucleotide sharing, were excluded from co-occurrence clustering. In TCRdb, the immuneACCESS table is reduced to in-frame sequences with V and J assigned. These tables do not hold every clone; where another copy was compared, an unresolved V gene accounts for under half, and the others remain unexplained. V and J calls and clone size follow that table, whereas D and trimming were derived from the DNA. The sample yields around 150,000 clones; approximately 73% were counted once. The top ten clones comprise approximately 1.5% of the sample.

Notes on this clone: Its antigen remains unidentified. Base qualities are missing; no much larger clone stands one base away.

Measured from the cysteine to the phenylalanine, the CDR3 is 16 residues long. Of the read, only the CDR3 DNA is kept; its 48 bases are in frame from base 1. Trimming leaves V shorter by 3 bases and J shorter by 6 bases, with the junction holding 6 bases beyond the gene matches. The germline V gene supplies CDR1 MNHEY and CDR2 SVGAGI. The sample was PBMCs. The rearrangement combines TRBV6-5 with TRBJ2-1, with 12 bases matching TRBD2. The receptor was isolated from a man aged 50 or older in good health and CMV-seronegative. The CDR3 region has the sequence CASSYQLAGGLNEQFF. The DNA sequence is TGTGCCAGCAGTTATCAACTAGCGGGGGGACTCAATGAGCAGTTCTTC.